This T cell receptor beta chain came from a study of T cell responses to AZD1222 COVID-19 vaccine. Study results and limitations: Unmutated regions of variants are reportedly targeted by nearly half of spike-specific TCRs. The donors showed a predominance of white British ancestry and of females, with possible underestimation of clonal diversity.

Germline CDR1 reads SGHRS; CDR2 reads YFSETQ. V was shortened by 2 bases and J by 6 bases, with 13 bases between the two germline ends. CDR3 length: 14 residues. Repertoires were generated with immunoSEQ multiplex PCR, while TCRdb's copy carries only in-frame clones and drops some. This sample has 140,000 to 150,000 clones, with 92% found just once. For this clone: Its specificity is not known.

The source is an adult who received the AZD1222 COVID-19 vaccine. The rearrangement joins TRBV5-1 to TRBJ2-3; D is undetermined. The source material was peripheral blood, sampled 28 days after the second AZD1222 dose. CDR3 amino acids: CASSLGPARDTQYF. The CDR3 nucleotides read TGCGCCAGCAGCTTAGGACCCGCCCGGGATACGCAGTATTTT.